This T cell receptor beta chain is from a study of long-term antiretroviral therapy in people with HIV. Sequencing relied on immunoSEQ assay v3.0, run at survey level. Profiled with immunoSEQ multiplex PCR; TCRdb holds only in-frame clones, not every one. This sample has approximately 19,000 clones, with 87% found just once. The CDR3 runs 13 residues. CDR1 and CDR2 from the germline V gene are SGHRS and YFSETQ. This TCR was sampled from a man aged 18 to 29 with HIV. Sequences were derived from unsorted PBMCs, sampled 2.1 years after starting antiretroviral therapy. J is TRBJ2-2 and V is TRBV5-1, with TRBD2 identical over 8 bases. CDR3 nucleotides: TGCGCTGTGCCGGGACTAGTTGCCGGGGAGCTGTTTTTT. This sequence encodes CAVPGLVAGELFF.